A single sample is the source of the 21 T cell receptor beta chains below, sequenced in a study of shared clonotypes between healthy human individuals. Selected positively for CCR7 and CD45RO-negative, naive CD8 cells excluded terminally differentiated effector memory CD45RA+ cells. TCRdb keeps only in-frame clones here, not all; method: immunoSEQ multiplex PCR. This sample carries roughly 2,000,000 clones, roughly 95% of them seen once, and the ten largest clones take around 1.8%. Sequencing was performed on naive CD8+ T cells from PBMCs. Source of these receptors: a man younger than 30 in good health. Some clones in this sample may be carry-over from other donors' samples.

To note about this clone: Other DNA sequences in the sample encode the same CDR3. This chain uses TRBV7-9 with TRBJ1-4, with D possibly TRBD1 on 6 matching bases. With 5 bases removed from V and 2 bases from J, the gap between germline ends came to 9 bases. The CDR3 extends over 14 amino acids. In germline, CDR1 is SEHNR, CDR2 FQNEAQ (reference sequence). The CDR3 region is CASSRGGTNEKLFF. The DNA for the CDR3 is TGTGCCAGCAGCCGAGGGGGTACTAATGAAAAACTGTTTTTT.

The chain has TRBV14 and TRBJ2-7; D is possibly TRBD1 (5 bases). The V end lost 4 bases, the J end lost 5 bases, and 24 bases lay between the germline ends. CDR1 SGHDN and CDR2 FVKESK come from the germline V gene. The CDR3 has 17 residues. This CDR3 reads CASSRSHFYGQKDEQYF. The CDR3 DNA is TGTGCCAGCAGCCGTAGCCACTTTTACGGACAAAAAGACGAGCAGTACTTC.

This chain links TRBV4-1 with TRBJ2-5; TRBD2 matches 10 bases. V shed 2 bases, J shed 2 bases, and the junction held 14 bases outside the gene matches. Per germline, CDR1 MGHRA and CDR2 YSYEKL. The CDR3 is 19 amino acids. The CDR3 loop reads CASSQTVLAGAREQETQYF. The CDR3 nucleotides read TGCGCCAGCAGCCAAACGGTCCTAGCGGGAGCTCGGGAACAAGAGACCCAGTACTTC.

The chain recombines TRBV6-1 with TRBJ1-3; D not resolved. Per the germline V gene, CDR1 is MNHNS and CDR2 is SASEGT. The CDR3 loop spans 14 amino acids. V lost 8 bases to trimming and J lost 0 bases, with 11 bases between them. The CDR3 sequence is CASLQFSSGNTIYF. CDR3 DNA: TGTGCCAGCCTACAGTTTAGCTCTGGAAACACCATATATTTT.

J is TRBJ2-2 and V is TRBV4-1; either TRBD1 or TRBD2 may supply D (5 bases each). The V gene lost 3 bases and the J gene lost 6 bases, with 20 bases spanning the gap. This CDR3 region has 17 residues. Germline V gives CDR1 MGHRA, CDR2 YSYEKL. The CDR3 spells CASSHPRRDRMAGELFF. The CDR3 DNA is TGCGCCAGCAGCCACCCGAGACGGGACCGCATGGCCGGGGAGCTGTTTTTT.

The chain is built from TRBV2 and TRBJ2-3; TRBD2 aligns across 9 bases. The CDR3 extends over 14 amino acids. Germline assignment: CDR1 SNHLY and CDR2 FYNNEI. J gave up 4 bases and V 4 bases, and 3 bases lay outside the gene matches. The CDR3 protein is CASSGASGADTQYF. In nucleotides, the CDR3 is TGTGCCAGCAGTGGGGCTAGCGGGGCAGATACGCAGTATTTT.

The chain couples TRBV7-9 to TRBJ2-2; D call uncertain. Looked up from germline, CDR1 is SEHNR and CDR2 is FQNEAQ (reference sequence). The V gene lost 4 bases and the J gene lost 1 base, with 4 bases spanning the gap. The CDR3 is made up of 13 amino acids. The CDR3: CASSWLNTGELFF. The CDR3, as DNA: TGTGCCAGCAGCTGGTTGAACACCGGGGAGCTGTTTTTT.

V gene TRBV19 combines with J gene TRBJ2-7; TRBD2 is a possible D gene (6 bases). Per germline, CDR1 LNHDA and CDR2 SQIVND (reference sequence). The CDR3 is 14 residues long. V was pared by 3 bases and J by 6 bases, with 15 bases between. The CDR3 DNA sequence: TGTGCCAGTAGTATTGGAGGGAGTGGGGGCGAGCAGTACTTC. It is translated as CASSIGGSGGEQYF.

The count of this clone is one. CDR3 in amino acids: CASSSKRENEQYF. In nucleotides, the CDR3 is TGTGCCAGCAGCTCAAAGCGGGAGAACGAGCAGTACTTC. The chain recombines TRBV7-9 with TRBJ2-7; TRBD2 matches at 8 bases. J lost 5 bases, V lost 4 bases, and 4 bases had no gene match. Germline loops: CDR1 SEHNR, CDR2 FQNEAQ (reference sequence). The CDR3 runs 13 residues.

This chain uses TRBV27 with TRBJ2-5; D is possibly TRBD1 or TRBD2 (5 bases each). This CDR3 region has 18 residues. The germline V gene has CDR1 MNHEY and CDR2 SMNVEV (reference sequence). The germline V and J ends were trimmed by 5 bases and 1 base, with 23 bases remaining between them. CDR3 bases: TGTGCCAGCAGTAAGGTCAGGGTCCCCTGGGGGTCCCAAGAGACCCAGTACTTC. The encoded protein is CASSKVRVPWGSQETQYF.

Of note for this clone: The same CDR3 is also encoded by other DNA sequences in this sample. The chain has TRBV7-9 and TRBJ2-7; a weak D match, TRBD1 (5 bases). V was cut by 4 bases and J by 0 bases, with 10 bases left in between. Germline V CDR1 and CDR2: SEHNR, FQNEAQ (reference sequence). The CDR3 consists of 14 residues. CDR3 nucleotides: TGTGCCAGCAGCTCCGACAGTTACTCCTACGAGCAGTACTTC. It specifies CASSSDSYSYEQYF.

The chain couples TRBV7-8 to TRBJ2-2; D is unresolved. The V and J ends lost 5 bases and 0 bases respectively, with 16 bases between them. This CDR3 contains 17 residues. Germline loops: CDR1 SGHVS, CDR2 FQNEAQ. The CDR3 bases are TGTGCCAGCAGCCCGGCGTTTATCGGTTCGAACACCGGGGAGCTGTTTTTT. Translating gives CASSPAFIGSNTGELFF. Combining the CDR3 with reference TRBV7-8 and TRBJ2-2 gives the whole variable domain GAGVSQSPRYKVAKRGQDVALRCDPISGHVSLFWYQQALGQGPEFLTYFQNEAQLDKSGLPSDRFFAERPEGSVSTLKIQRTQQEDSAVYLCASSPAFIGSNTGELFFGEGSRLTVL.

This clone occurred once. The chain combines TRBV7-8 with TRBJ2-3; no firm D call. Germline V CDR1 and CDR2: SGHVS, FQNEAQ. V dropped 5 bases and J dropped 5 bases, with 14 bases sitting between them. This CDR3 region has 14 residues. The CDR3 nucleotides read TGTGCCAGCAGCGCACCCACGGAGCGAGATACGCAGTATTTT. It codes for CASSAPTERDTQYF.

In this sample, this clone turned up a few times. V is TRBV19 and J is TRBJ2-1; D is undetermined. The CDR3 runs 13 residues. The V gene lost 9 bases and the J gene lost 4 bases, with 13 bases spanning the gap. Looked up from germline, CDR1 is LNHDA and CDR2 is SQIVND (reference sequence). This CDR3 reads CASQMDGYNEQFF. The CDR3 nucleotides are TGTGCCAGCCAAATGGACGGATACAATGAGCAGTTCTTC.

The gene calls are TRBV29-1 and TRBJ2-3; D gene uncertain. The V and J ends lost 0 bases and 4 bases respectively, with 11 bases between them. There are 14 residues in the CDR3. Per the germline V gene, CDR1 is SQVTM and CDR2 is ANQGSEA. The CDR3 DNA reads TGCAGCGTTGAAGATCTTCAAGTGCCAGATACGCAGTATTTT. Amino acid sequence: CSVEDLQVPDTQYF.

The J gene is TRBJ2-7, the V gene TRBV14, with 7 bases fitting TRBD2. Germline V CDR1 and CDR2: SGHDN, FVKESK. The CDR3 covers 15 residues. The ends lost 4 bases at V and 3 bases at J; junction bases unmatched: 9. The CDR3 DNA is TGTGCCAGCAGCCCCCGGGGCGGGGGAGGCTACGAGCAGTACTTC. Translation gives CASSPRGGGGYEQYF. Looking up the rest from reference TRBV14 and TRBJ2-7 gives the full variable domain: EAGVTQFPSHSVIEKGQTVTLRCDPISGHDNLYWYRRVMGKEIKFLLHFVKESKQDESGMPNNRFLAERTGGTYSTLKVQPAELEDSGVYFCASSPRGGGGYEQYFGPGTRLTVT.

The chain recombines TRBV10-2 with TRBJ2-7; 11 nucleotides match TRBD2. The CDR3 sequence is 14 residues long. The V gene end was trimmed by 10 bases and the J gene end by 6 bases; junction bases not matched to a gene: 11. Looked up from germline, CDR1 is WSHSY and CDR2 is SAAADI. The DNA for the CDR3 is TGCGCCACCGCTCTACTAGCGGGAGTAGGCGAGCAGTACTTC. Protein product: CATALLAGVGEQYF.

The chain joins TRBV7-7 to TRBJ2-7, with 10 bases lining up with TRBD1. Germline V gives CDR1 SSHAT, CDR2 FNYEAQ (reference sequence). V shed 5 bases and J 3 bases; nucleotides not matched to a gene: 7. This CDR3 has 15 residues. The CDR3 DNA reads as TGTGCCAGCAGCCGGGGACAGGGGATTCTCTACGAGCAGTACTTC. Encoded protein: CASSRGQGILYEQYF.

V usage is TRBV4-3 and J usage is TRBJ1-5; D might be TRBD1 (5 bases). The germline V and J ends were trimmed by 1 base and 4 bases, with 11 bases remaining between them. This CDR3 has 15 residues. Germline lookup yields CDR1 LGHNA and CDR2 YSLEER. This chain's CDR3 is CASSQVLGENQPQHF. CDR3 DNA sequence: TGCGCCAGCAGCCAAGTACTGGGGGAAAATCAGCCCCAGCATTTT.

The chain uses TRBV27 and TRBJ2-2; 7 bases match TRBD1. CDR3 length: 14 residues. The germline gives CDR1 MNHEY, CDR2 SMNVEV (reference sequence). The junction had 7 bases not matched to a gene; V was cut back by 6 bases and J by 6 bases. This CDR3 is CASSLGQRAGELFF. CDR3 DNA: TGTGCCAGCAGCTTGGGACAGAGGGCCGGGGAGCTGTTTTTT.

The chain combines TRBV28 with TRBJ2-4, with D tentatively TRBD2 (5 bases). V was cut by 4 bases and J by 0 bases, with 25 bases left in between. The CDR3 loop spans 20 amino acids. Germline lookup yields CDR1 MDHEN and CDR2 SYDVKM. The CDR3 loop is CASSSSKSGLNLLAKNIQYF. The CDR3 nucleotides read TGTGCCAGCAGTTCCTCTAAAAGCGGACTCAATCTACTAGCCAAAAACATTCAGTACTTC. Combining the CDR3 with reference TRBV28 and TRBJ2-4 gives the whole variable domain DVKVTQSSRYLVKRTGEKVFLECVQDMDHENMFWYRQDPGLGLRLIYFSYDVKMKEKGDIPEGYSVSREKKERFSLILESASTNQTSMYLCASSSSKSGLNLLAKNIQYFGAGTRLSVL.